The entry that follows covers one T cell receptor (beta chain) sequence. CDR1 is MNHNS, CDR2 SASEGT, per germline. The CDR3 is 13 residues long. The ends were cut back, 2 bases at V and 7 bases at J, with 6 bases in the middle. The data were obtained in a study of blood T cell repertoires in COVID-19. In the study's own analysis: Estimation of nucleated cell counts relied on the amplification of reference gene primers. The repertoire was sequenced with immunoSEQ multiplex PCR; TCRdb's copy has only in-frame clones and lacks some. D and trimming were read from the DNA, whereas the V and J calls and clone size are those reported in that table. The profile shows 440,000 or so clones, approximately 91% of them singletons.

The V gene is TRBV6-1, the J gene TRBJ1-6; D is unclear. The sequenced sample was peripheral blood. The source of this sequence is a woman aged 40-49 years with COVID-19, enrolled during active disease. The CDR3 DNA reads TGTGCCAGCAGTGAACAGGTGAATTCACCCCTCCACTTT. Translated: CASSEQVNSPLHF.